Given below is one T cell receptor beta chain in context. The study recruited people aged roughly 18 to 89 years across roughly 25 US areas. Assignment of participants to cohorts was predicated upon participant-reported clinical history. A PCR-confirmed or clinician-diagnosed COVID-19 case had contacted exposed participants within 2 weeks of entry. The data stem from a study of blood T cell repertoires in COVID-19. As for the study in general: The cDNA or gDNA used as material had been derived from T cells, B-cell-depleted T cells, or PBMCs.

The method was immunoSEQ multiplex PCR; TCRdb's version includes in-frame clones alone and lacks a portion of them. The repertoire holds roughly 380,000 clones, 88% seen once, with 1% in the top ten. The receptor's source is a woman under 40 who had been exposed to COVID-19. The sample consisted of PBMCs or T cells enriched from blood (not recorded which).

The chain's CDR3 is CASSLAQLAGGADTQYF. The CDR3 DNA sequence: TGCGCCAGCAGCTTGGCCCAACTAGCGGGAGGCGCGGATACGCAGTATTTT. The V call is TRBV5-1, the J call TRBJ2-3; 12 nucleotides match TRBD2. The CDR3 loop spans 17 amino acids. The V segment lost 0 bases and the J segment 6 bases; nucleotides outside the gene matches: 8. Germline assignment: CDR1 SGHRS and CDR2 YFSETQ.